These 5 T cell receptor beta chains were all obtained from the same sample, sequenced in a study of T-cell reconstitution after alpha-beta-depleted transplantation in children. Library preparation (for TCRbeta) was performed with unique molecular identifiers. TCRdb processed the PCR reads anew with MiXCR; each CDR3 protein has one entry. The sample gives just under 350,000 distinct CDR3 sequences, around 15% of which show up once; roughly 40% is in the top ten. This sample comprised PBMCs, mostly from graft donor cells, obtained 360 days after TCRalphabeta/CD19-depleted stem cell transplant. The source is a male patient between 2 and 10 years old who had a stem cell transplant for acute lymphoblastic leukemia, so the T cells may come from the graft donor.

This chain connects TRBV20-1 to TRBJ2-3, with 14 positions matching TRBD2. The germline V gene has CDR1 DFQATT and CDR2 SNEGSKA (reference sequence). V shed 7 bases, J shed 5 bases, and the junction held 20 bases outside the gene matches. The CDR3 totals 19 residues. The CDR3 spells CSGEGGLAGEPRIQDTQYF. In nucleotides, the CDR3 is TGCAGTGGCGAGGGGGGACTAGCGGGAGAGCCCCGAATCCAAGATACGCAGTATTTT.

This clonotype was counted many times. V and J are TRBV7-2 and TRBJ2-3; 9 bases line up with TRBD1. The V segment lost 5 bases and the J segment 1 base; nucleotides outside the gene matches: 7. Germline lookup yields CDR1 SGHTA and CDR2 FQGNSA. The CDR3 totals 16 residues. This CDR3 is CASSVNRGLGTDTQYF. The CDR3 nucleotides read TGTGCCAGCAGCGTTAACAGGGGGCTAGGCACAGATACGCAGTATTTT.

The chain uses TRBV28 and TRBJ2-2; D remains ambiguous. The germline V and J ends were trimmed by 1 base and 7 bases, with 10 bases remaining between them. Per germline, CDR1 MDHEN and CDR2 SYDVKM. CDR3 length: 14 amino acids. CDR3 in amino acids: CASSLLGARGELFF. The CDR3, as DNA: TGTGCCAGCAGTTTATTGGGTGCGCGCGGGGAGCTGTTTTTT.

This clonotype was seen repeatedly, ten times or more. DNA for the CDR3: TGTGCCAGCAGTGACCTCTACGAGCAGTACTTC. Its translation is CASSDLYEQYF. The gene calls are TRBV6-1 and TRBJ2-7; D is unclear. CDR3 length: 11 residues. Germline V gene lookup returns CDR1 MNHNS and CDR2 SASEGT. V dropped 3 bases and J dropped 3 bases, with 3 bases sitting between them.

In its sample, this clonotype was seen a few times. The V gene is TRBV30, the J gene TRBJ2-1, with 14 bases fitting TRBD2. The V segment lost 3 bases and the J segment 9 bases; nucleotides outside the gene matches: 7. The V gene's germline CDR1 is GTSNPN and CDR2 SVGIG (reference sequence). This CDR3 has 15 residues. The CDR3: CAWSEGTSGRGEQFF. In DNA form, the CDR3 reads TGTGCCTGGAGCGAAGGGACTAGCGGGAGAGGTGAGCAGTTCTTC.